The 11 T cell receptor beta chains reported below all come from one sample, sequenced in a study of blood T cell repertoires in COVID-19. Profiling relied on immunoSEQ multiplex PCR, and the TCRdb table lists in-frame clones only, not all of them. In the table there are approximately 150,000 clones, just over 90% of which are singletons. What was sequenced was peripheral blood. The receptors shown here come from a man between 18 and 29 years old with COVID-19, enrolled during active disease.

J is TRBJ2-7 and V is TRBV19; 9 nucleotides match TRBD1. This CDR3 comprises 14 residues. The junction had 2 bases not matched to a gene; V was cut back by 5 bases and J by 0 bases. Per the germline V gene, CDR1 is LNHDA and CDR2 is SQIVND (reference sequence). Written as DNA, the CDR3 is TGTGCCAGTAGTTGGACAGGGGCCTCCTACGAGCAGTACTTC. Protein: CASSWTGASYEQYF.

The gene calls are TRBV28 and TRBJ2-3; 7 positions agree with TRBD1. V shed 4 bases and J 4 bases; nucleotides not matched to a gene: 20. Per germline, CDR1 MDHEN and CDR2 SYDVKM. The CDR3 has 19 residues. CDR3 sequence: CASSSSGTAPVSRADTQYF. The CDR3 nucleotides read TGTGCCAGCAGTTCCTCCGGGACAGCCCCAGTGTCTCGCGCAGATACGCAGTATTTT.

The chain joins TRBV4-3 to TRBJ1-4; tentatively, D is TRBD1 (6 bases). Looked up from germline, CDR1 is LGHNA and CDR2 is YSLEER. V gave up 0 bases and J gave up 8 bases, with 13 bases separating them. This CDR3 region has 15 residues. This CDR3 is CASSQDGGPGEKLFF. The DNA for the CDR3 is TGCGCCAGCAGCCAAGATGGGGGCCCTGGGGAAAAACTGTTTTTT.

The chain combines TRBV11-3 with TRBJ2-1; 7 bases fit TRBD2. From germline, CDR1 is SGHNT and CDR2 YENEEA. J was trimmed by 4 bases and V by 5 bases; bases with no gene match: 11. There are 16 residues in the CDR3. CDR3 nucleotides: TGTGCCAGCAGCCCCGGGAGCACTAGCGCGTACAATGAGCAGTTCTTC. Amino acids: CASSPGSTSAYNEQFF. The variable domain in full, with the rest retrieved from reference TRBV11-3 and TRBJ2-1, is EAGVVQSPRYKIIEKKQPVAFWCNPISGHNTLYWYLQNLGQGPELLIRYENEEAVDDSQLPKDRFSAERLKGVDSTLKIQPAELGDSAVYLCASSPGSTSAYNEQFFGPGTRLTVL.

The V gene is TRBV6-6, the J gene TRBJ2-1; 11 nucleotides agree with TRBD2. The CDR3 contains 16 residues. Germline loops: CDR1 MNHNY, CDR2 SVGAGI (reference sequence). Trimming at V came to 7 bases and at J to 4 bases, leaving 9 bases not matched to a gene. The CDR3 coding sequence is TGTGCCAGCACCTCACCCGGGACTAGCGGATACAATGAGCAGTTCTTC. Translation: CASTSPGTSGYNEQFF.

The genes are TRBV18 and TRBJ2-1; TRBD1 might be the D (7 bases). V was trimmed by 1 base and J by 4 bases, leaving 17 bases between them. This CDR3 has 17 residues. Germline CDR1 reads KGHSH; CDR2 reads LQKENI. The CDR3 loop reads CASSPQEGAQGYNEQFF. The DNA of the CDR3 is TGTGCCAGCTCACCACAGGAGGGGGCTCAAGGATACAATGAGCAGTTCTTC.

The rearrangement links TRBV7-6 to TRBJ2-1; TRBD2 matches at 9 bases. This CDR3 has 17 residues. Trimming took 4 bases from V and 2 from J; bases not matched to a gene: 9. Per germline, CDR1 SGHVS and CDR2 FNYEAQ. The CDR3 coding sequence is TGTGCCAGCAGCTCTGACACAGCGGGAGGCCCCTACAATGAGCAGTTCTTC. It yields the protein CASSSDTAGGPYNEQFF.

The rearrangement joins TRBV30 to TRBJ2-5, with D maybe TRBD1 (7 bases). Germline lookup yields CDR1 GTSNPN and CDR2 SVGIG (reference sequence). The CDR3 loop spans 14 amino acids. The germline V and J ends were trimmed by 0 bases and 9 bases, with 17 bases remaining between them. CDR3 in amino acids: CAWSVDSSRGAQYF. CDR3 sequence (DNA): TGTGCCTGGAGTGTCGACTCCAGCAGGGGGGCCCAGTACTTC.

V gene TRBV19 combines with J gene TRBJ2-5; D is undetermined. V lost 5 bases to trimming and J lost 3 bases, with 10 bases between them. There are 13 residues in the CDR3. Germline loops: CDR1 LNHDA, CDR2 SQIVND (reference sequence). DNA of the CDR3: TGTGCCAGTAGTTTTACTACCGAAGAGACCCAGTACTTC. Protein sequence: CASSFTTEETQYF.

This rearrangement joins TRBV5-8 to TRBJ2-3, with D possibly matching TRBD1 (6 bases). The CDR3 runs to 15 residues. The germline CDR1 and CDR2 sequences are SGHTS and YDEGEE. V was clipped by 0 bases and J by 1 base, with 9 bases between them. The CDR3 spells CASSLAAGGTDTQYF. In DNA, the CDR3 is TGTGCCAGCAGCTTGGCGGCAGGGGGCACAGATACGCAGTATTTT.

The table lists this clone with a count of one. The chain combines TRBV27 with TRBJ1-6, with a tentative D call TRBD1 (6 bases). Trimming stripped 2 bases from V and 0 bases from J, with 11 bases between. The CDR3 sequence is 17 residues long. Per germline, CDR1 MNHEY and CDR2 SMNVEV (reference sequence). The CDR3 protein is CASSLVQGSSYNSPLHF. The CDR3 DNA sequence: TGTGCCAGCAGTTTAGTCCAGGGGAGCTCCTATAATTCACCCCTCCACTTT.